Each of the 14 T cell receptor beta chains below was sequenced from the same sample in a study of blood T cell repertoires in COVID-19. The repertoire was sequenced with immunoSEQ multiplex PCR; TCRdb's copy has only in-frame clones and lacks some. The sample lists around 340,000 clones, approximately 83% occurring once. Input material: PBMCs or T cells enriched from blood (not recorded which). Receptors originate from a woman in her forties with acute COVID-19.

This chain connects TRBV11-3 to TRBJ2-3; tentative D call: TRBD2 (5 bases). The ends were cut back, 1 base at V and 1 base at J, with 9 bases in the middle. Germline V gives CDR1 SGHNT, CDR2 YENEEA. The CDR3 has 15 residues. CDR3 loop: CASSLGGLGTDTQYF. The CDR3 DNA reads as TGTGCCAGCAGCTTAGGAGGGCTTGGCACAGATACGCAGTATTTT.

The chain joins TRBV18 to TRBJ2-4; D might be TRBD2 (7 bases). The germline V gene encodes CDR1 KGHSH and CDR2 LQKENI. V lost 4 bases to trimming and J lost 7 bases, with 17 bases between them. CDR3 length equals 15 residues. This CDR3 is CASSRVTGGANIQYF. The CDR3 region has the DNA TGTGCCAGCTCACGCGTGACGGGGGGCGCGAACATTCAGTACTTC.

J is TRBJ1-1 and V is TRBV11-2; 7 bases align to TRBD1. With 4 bases clipped from V and 0 bases from J, the junction kept 2 bases outside the gene matches. Per the germline V gene, CDR1 is SGHAT and CDR2 is FQNNGV. The CDR3 is 14 residues long. The CDR3 DNA follows: TGTGCCAGCAGCTGGGACAGATTGAACACTGAAGCTTTCTTT. This translates into CASSWDRLNTEAFF.

This clone was counted a few times. V is TRBV4-2 and J is TRBJ2-1; 7 bases are a match to TRBD2. Germline CDR1 is LGHNA and CDR2 is YNFKEQ. The CDR3 is made up of 14 amino acids. Unmatched junction bases numbered 3, after V lost 1 base and J lost 6 bases. DNA for the CDR3: TGTGCCAGCAGCCAAGCGGGGGGACTCAATGAGCAGTTCTTC. Translation gives CASSQAGGLNEQFF.

A single count supports this clone. J is TRBJ2-5 and V is TRBV19; the D gene is possibly TRBD2 (6 bases). This CDR3 contains 16 residues. Between the trimmed V and J ends, which lost 4 bases and 5 bases, there was a span of 20 bases. Germline V lookup: CDR1 LNHDA, CDR2 SQIVND (reference sequence). The CDR3 nucleotides are TGTGCCAGTAGTAGACCCCCCCGCGGGGACTGGGAGACCCAGTACTTC. Encoded protein: CASSRPPRGDWETQYF. The full variable domain, with the rest looked up from reference TRBV19 and TRBJ2-5, is DGGITQSPKYLFRKEGQNVTLSCEQNLNHDAMYWYRQDPGQGLRLIYYSQIVNDFQKGDIAEGYSVSREKKESFPLTVTSAQKNPTAFYLCASSRPPRGDWETQYFGPGTRLLVL.

The chain is built from TRBV7-9 and TRBJ1-1; possibly TRBD1 for D (5 bases). V lost 4 bases and J 3 bases, leaving 6 bases between the germline ends. The CDR3 has 12 amino acids. CDR1 is SEHNR, CDR2 FQNEAQ, per germline (reference sequence). The CDR3: CASSSGYTEAFF. The CDR3 region has the DNA TGTGCCAGCAGCTCAGGGTACACTGAAGCTTTCTTT. The variable domain in full, with the rest retrieved from reference TRBV7-9 and TRBJ1-1, is DTGVSQNPRHKITKRGQNVTFRCDPISEHNRLYWYRQTLGQGPEFLTYFQNEAQLEKSRLLSDRFSAERPKGSFSTLEIQRTEQGDSAMYLCASSSGYTEAFFGQGTRLTVV.

The chain carries TRBV15 and TRBJ1-5, with D perhaps matching TRBD1 (6 bases). V lost 2 bases to trimming and J lost 3 bases, with 14 bases between them. The germline gives CDR1 LNHNV, CDR2 YYDKDF (reference sequence). CDR3 length equals 16 residues. Here the CDR3 reads CATSRRDKGLNQPQHF. The CDR3 nucleotides are TGTGCCACCAGCAGACGGGACAAGGGGCTCAATCAGCCCCAGCATTTT.

This rearrangement joins TRBV2 to TRBJ2-7; TRBD2 is a possible D gene (6 bases). The CDR3 contains 16 residues. V was cut by 7 bases and J by 2 bases, with 21 bases left in between. Germline values: CDR1 SNHLY, CDR2 FYNNEI. The CDR3 sequence: CASKVGGGSKTYEQYF. The CDR3 DNA sequence: TGTGCCAGCAAGGTTGGTGGGGGGTCAAAAACCTACGAGCAGTACTTC.

This clone has a single count. The gene calls are TRBV12-5 and TRBJ2-5; D possibly corresponds to TRBD1 (6 bases). Per germline, CDR1 LGHNT and CDR2 FRNRAP. The CDR3 runs 15 residues. Trimming left V 0 bases short and J 2 bases short, with 10 bases between. The CDR3 sequence: CASGLVEGVQETQYF. The CDR3 region has the DNA TGTGCTAGTGGTTTGGTTGAGGGGGTGCAAGAGACCCAGTACTTC.

This chain connects TRBV11-2 to TRBJ2-1, with a possible D match to TRBD1 (7 bases). The V gene's germline CDR1 is SGHAT and CDR2 FQNNGV. The V gene lost 3 bases and the J gene lost 3 bases, with 12 bases spanning the gap. CDR3 length equals 15 residues. Here the CDR3 reads CASSFGGQLYNEQFF. CDR3 nucleotide sequence: TGTGCCAGCAGCTTCGGGGGACAGCTCTACAATGAGCAGTTCTTC.

The V gene is TRBV25-1, the J gene TRBJ1-3, with D unresolved. This CDR3 is 17 amino acids long. Germline V gene sequence: CDR1 MGHDK, CDR2 SYGVNS. The V end lost 3 bases, the J end lost 1 base, and 16 bases lay between the germline ends. CDR3 region: CASSDAPEGGSGNTIYF. CDR3 DNA sequence: TGTGCCAGCAGTGACGCACCGGAGGGTGGATCTGGAAACACCATATATTTT.

This clone appeared a few times. This chain uses TRBV6-5 with TRBJ2-7, with 7 bases lining up with TRBD1. The CDR3 runs to 14 residues. From germline, CDR1 is MNHEY and CDR2 SVGAGI. V trimming: 6 bases; J trimming: 2 bases; junction bases outside the gene matches: 7. The CDR3 loop reads CASSDGQDTYEQYF. The CDR3, as DNA: TGTGCCAGCAGCGACGGACAGGACACCTACGAGCAGTACTTC.

The chain combines TRBV11-3 with TRBJ2-1; the D gene is possibly TRBD1 (7 bases). CDR3 length: 15 amino acids. Germline CDR1 SGHNT, CDR2 YENEEA. V was shortened by 1 base and J by 1 base, with 8 bases between the two germline ends. The CDR3 nucleotides read TGTGCCAGCAGCTTAGCAGGGGGGTCCTACAATGAGCAGTTCTTC. The encoded protein is CASSLAGGSYNEQFF.

This clone was recorded only once. V is TRBV6-1 and J is TRBJ1-2; TRBD1 aligns across 7 bases. The V gene's germline CDR1 is MNHNS and CDR2 SASEGT. The CDR3 length is 15 residues. V lost 3 bases to trimming and J lost 4 bases; unmatched junction nucleotides: 8. CDR3 bases: TGTGCCAGCAGTGAGGATCTACAGGGGCTCTATGGCTACACCTTC. Translated, it gives CASSEDLQGLYGYTF.